The present TCR beta chain was sequenced within a study of cytomegalovirus exposure and HLA in healthy donors. With 60 Vbeta and 13 Jbeta primers, the PCR was carried out. Here immunoSEQ multiplex PCR was the method, and the copy in TCRdb shows in-frame clones only, minus some. This table lists fewer than 250,000 clones. The source material was PBMCs. This TCR derives from a woman aged 25 to 45 in good health and CMV-seropositive.

CDR3 sequence reads: CSVVQGESYEQYF. The CDR3 bases are TGCAGCGTTGTACAGGGTGAATCCTACGAGCAGTACTTC. The chain couples TRBV29-1 to TRBJ2-7; D possibly corresponds to TRBD1 (6 bases). Trimming stripped 4 bases from V and 1 base from J, with 11 bases between. Germline V lookup: CDR1 SQVTM, CDR2 ANQGSEA. The length of the CDR3 is 13 residues.